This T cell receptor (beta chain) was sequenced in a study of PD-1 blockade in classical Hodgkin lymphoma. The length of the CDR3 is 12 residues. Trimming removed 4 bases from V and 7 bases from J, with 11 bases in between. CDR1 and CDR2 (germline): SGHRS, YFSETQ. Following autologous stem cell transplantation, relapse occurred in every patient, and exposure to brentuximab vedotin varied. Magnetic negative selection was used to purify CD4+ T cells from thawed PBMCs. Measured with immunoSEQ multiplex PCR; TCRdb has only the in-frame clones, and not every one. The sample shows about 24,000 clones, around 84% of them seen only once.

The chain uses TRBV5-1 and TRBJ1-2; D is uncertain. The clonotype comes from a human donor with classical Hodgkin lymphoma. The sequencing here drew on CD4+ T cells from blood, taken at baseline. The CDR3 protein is CASSPGGPGYTF. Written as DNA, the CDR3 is TGCGCCAGCAGCCCTGGAGGGCCTGGCTACACCTTC.